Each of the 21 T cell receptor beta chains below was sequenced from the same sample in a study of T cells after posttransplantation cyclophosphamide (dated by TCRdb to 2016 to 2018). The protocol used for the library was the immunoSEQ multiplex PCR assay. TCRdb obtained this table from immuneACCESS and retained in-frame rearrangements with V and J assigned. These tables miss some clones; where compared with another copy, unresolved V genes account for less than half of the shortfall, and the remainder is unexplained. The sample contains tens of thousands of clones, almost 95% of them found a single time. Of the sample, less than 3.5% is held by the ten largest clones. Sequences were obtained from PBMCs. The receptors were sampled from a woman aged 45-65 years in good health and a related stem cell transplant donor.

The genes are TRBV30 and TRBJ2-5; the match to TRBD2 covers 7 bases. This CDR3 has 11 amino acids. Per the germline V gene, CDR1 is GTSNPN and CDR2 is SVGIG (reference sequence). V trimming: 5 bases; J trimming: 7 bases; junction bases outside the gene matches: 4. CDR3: CAWGLEVTQYF. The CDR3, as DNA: TGTGCCTGGGGACTAGAGGTGACCCAGTACTTC.

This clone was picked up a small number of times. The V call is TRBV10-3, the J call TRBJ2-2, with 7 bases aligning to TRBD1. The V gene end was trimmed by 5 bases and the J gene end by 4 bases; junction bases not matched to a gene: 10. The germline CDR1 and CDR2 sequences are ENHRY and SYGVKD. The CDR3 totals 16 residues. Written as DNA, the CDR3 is TGTGCCATCAGTAAAGTAGGGGGCGACCTCACCGGGGAGCTGTTTTTT. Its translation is CAISKVGGDLTGELFF.

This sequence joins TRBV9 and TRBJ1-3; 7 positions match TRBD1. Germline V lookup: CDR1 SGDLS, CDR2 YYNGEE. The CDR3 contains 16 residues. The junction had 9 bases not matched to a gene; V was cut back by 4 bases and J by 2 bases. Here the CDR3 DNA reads TGTGCCAGCAGCCCGAGGGGGCCTAACACTGGAAACACCATATATTTT. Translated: CASSPRGPNTGNTIYF.

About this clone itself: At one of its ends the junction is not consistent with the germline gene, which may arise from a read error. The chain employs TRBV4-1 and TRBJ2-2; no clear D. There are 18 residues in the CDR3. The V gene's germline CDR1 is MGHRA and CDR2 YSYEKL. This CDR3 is CASSQERGREYTTRELFF. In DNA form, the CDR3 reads TGCGCCAGCAGCCAAGAACGAGGCCGAGAATATACCACCCGGGAGCTGTTTTTT.

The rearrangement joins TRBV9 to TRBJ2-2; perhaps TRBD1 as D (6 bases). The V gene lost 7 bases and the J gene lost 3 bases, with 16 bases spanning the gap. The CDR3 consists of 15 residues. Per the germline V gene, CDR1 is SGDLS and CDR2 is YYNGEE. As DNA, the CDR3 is TGTGCCAGCGCGAAATTGGACAGATACACCGGGGAGCTGTTTTTT. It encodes CASAKLDRYTGELFF. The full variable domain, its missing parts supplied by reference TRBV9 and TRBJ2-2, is DSGVTQTPKHLITATGQRVTLRCSPRSGDLSVYWYQQSLDQGLQFLIQYYNGEERAKGNILERFSAQQFPDLHSELNLSSLELGDSALYFCASAKLDRYTGELFFGEGSRLTVL.

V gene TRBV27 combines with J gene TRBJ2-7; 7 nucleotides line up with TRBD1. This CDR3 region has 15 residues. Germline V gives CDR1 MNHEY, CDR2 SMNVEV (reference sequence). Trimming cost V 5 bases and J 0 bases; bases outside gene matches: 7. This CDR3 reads CASSDLTGPSYEQYF. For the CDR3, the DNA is TGTGCCAGCAGTGACCTGACAGGGCCCTCCTACGAGCAGTACTTC.

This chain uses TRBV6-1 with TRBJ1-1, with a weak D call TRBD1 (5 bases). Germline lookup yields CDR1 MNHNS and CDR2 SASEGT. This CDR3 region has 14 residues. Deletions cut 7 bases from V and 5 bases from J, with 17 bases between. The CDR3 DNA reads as TGTGCCAGCACCGCGGGGCCCACCCGGACTGAAGCTTTCTTT. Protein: CASTAGPTRTEAFF.

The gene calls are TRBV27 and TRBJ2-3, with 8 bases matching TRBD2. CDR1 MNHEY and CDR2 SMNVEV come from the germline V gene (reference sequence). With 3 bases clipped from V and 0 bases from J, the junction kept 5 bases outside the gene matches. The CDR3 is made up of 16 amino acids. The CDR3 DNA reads TGTGCCAGCAGTTTTATAGCGGGAACTAGCACAGATACGCAGTATTTT. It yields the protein CASSFIAGTSTDTQYF.

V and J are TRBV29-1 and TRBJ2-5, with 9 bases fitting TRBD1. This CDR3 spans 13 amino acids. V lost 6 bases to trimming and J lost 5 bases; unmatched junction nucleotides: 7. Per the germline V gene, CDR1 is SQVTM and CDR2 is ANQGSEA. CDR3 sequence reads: CSVRDRVRETQYF. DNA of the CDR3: TGCAGCGTCCGGGACAGGGTCCGGGAGACCCAGTACTTC. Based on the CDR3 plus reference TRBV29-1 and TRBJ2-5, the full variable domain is SAVISQKPSRDICQRGTSLTIQCQVDSQVTMMFWYRQQPGQSLTLIATANQGSEATYESGFVIDKFPISRPNLTFSTLTVSNMSPEDSSIYLCSVRDRVRETQYFGPGTRLLVL.

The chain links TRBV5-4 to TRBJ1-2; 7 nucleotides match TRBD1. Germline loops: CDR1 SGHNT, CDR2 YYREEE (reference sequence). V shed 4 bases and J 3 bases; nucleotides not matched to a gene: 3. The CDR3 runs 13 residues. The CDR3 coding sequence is TGTGCCAGCAGCCCTACAGGGGACTATGGCTACACCTTC. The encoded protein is CASSPTGDYGYTF.

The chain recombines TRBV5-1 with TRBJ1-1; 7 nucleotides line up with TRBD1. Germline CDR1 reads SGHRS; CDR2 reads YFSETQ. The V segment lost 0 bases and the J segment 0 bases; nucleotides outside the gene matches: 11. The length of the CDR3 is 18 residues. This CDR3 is CASSLGQGELDMNTEAFF. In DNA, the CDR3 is TGCGCCAGCAGCTTGGGTCAGGGGGAACTTGACATGAACACTGAAGCTTTCTTT.

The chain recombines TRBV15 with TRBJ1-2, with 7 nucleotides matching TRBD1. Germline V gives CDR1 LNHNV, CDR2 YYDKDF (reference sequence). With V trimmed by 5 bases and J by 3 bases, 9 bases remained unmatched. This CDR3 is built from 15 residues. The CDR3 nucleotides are TGTGCCACCAGCCCCTCACAGGGGTTCGACTATGGCTACACCTTC. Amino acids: CATSPSQGFDYGYTF.

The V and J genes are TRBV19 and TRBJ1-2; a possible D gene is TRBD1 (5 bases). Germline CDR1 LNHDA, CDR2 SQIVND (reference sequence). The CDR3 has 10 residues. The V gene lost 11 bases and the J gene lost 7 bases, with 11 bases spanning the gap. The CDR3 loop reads CASGWSGYTF. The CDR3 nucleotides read TGTGCCTCAGGGTGGAGTGGCTACACCTTC.

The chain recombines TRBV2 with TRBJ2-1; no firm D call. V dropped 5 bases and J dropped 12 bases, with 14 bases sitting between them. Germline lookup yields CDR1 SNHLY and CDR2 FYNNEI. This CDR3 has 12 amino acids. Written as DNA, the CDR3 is TGTGCCAGCAGTTTCGGTCCCTCACGGCAGTTCTTC. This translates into CASSFGPSRQFF.

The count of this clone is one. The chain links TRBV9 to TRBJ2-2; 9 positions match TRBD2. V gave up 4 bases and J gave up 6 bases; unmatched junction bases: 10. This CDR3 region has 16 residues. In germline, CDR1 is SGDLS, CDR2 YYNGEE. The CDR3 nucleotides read TGTGCCAGCAGCACCACTAGCGGGTTGTTTCCCGGGGAGCTGTTTTTT. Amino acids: CASSTTSGLFPGELFF.

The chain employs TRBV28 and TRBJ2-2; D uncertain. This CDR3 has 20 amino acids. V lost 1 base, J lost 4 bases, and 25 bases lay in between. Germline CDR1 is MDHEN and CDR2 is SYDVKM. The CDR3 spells CASSLFRRKFSNSGTGELFF. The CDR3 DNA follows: TGTGCCAGCAGTTTATTTCGCCGTAAATTCTCTAATTCGGGCACCGGGGAGCTGTTTTTT.

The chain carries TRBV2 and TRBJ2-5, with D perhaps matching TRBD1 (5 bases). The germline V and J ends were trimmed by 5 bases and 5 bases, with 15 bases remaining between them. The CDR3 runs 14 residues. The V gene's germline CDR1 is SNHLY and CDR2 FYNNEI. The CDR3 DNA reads TGTGCCAGCAGTTTTTGGGCCAGGGATGAGACCCAGTACTTC. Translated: CASSFWARDETQYF. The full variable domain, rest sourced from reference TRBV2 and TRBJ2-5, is EPEVTQTPSHQVTQMGQEVILRCVPISNHLYFYWYRQILGQKVEFLVSFYNNEISEKSEIFDDQFSVERPDGSNFTLKIRSTKLEDSAMYFCASSFWARDETQYFGPGTRLLVL.

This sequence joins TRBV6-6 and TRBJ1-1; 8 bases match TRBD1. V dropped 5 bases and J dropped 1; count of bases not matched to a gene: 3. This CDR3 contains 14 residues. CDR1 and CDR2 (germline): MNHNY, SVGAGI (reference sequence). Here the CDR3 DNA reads TGTGCCAGCAGTCCCGACAGGGGGAACACTGAAGCTTTCTTT. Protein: CASSPDRGNTEAFF.

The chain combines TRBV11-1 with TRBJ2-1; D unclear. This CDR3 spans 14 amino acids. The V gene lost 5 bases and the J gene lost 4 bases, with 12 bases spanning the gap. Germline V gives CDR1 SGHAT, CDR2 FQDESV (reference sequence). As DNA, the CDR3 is TGTGCCAGCAGCCAAGTTTCACTATACAATGAGCAGTTCTTC. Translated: CASSQVSLYNEQFF.

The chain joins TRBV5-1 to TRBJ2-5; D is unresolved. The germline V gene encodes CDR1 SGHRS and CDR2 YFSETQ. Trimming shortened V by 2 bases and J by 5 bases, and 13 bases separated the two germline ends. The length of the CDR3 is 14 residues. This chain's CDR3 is CASSFEARRETQYF. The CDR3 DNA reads TGCGCCAGCAGCTTTGAGGCCCGGCGGGAGACCCAGTACTTC.

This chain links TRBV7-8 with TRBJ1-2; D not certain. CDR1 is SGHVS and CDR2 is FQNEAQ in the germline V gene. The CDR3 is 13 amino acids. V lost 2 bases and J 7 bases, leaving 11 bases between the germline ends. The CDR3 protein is CASSLRDWGGYTF. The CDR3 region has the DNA TGTGCCAGCAGCTTACGGGATTGGGGTGGCTACACCTTC.